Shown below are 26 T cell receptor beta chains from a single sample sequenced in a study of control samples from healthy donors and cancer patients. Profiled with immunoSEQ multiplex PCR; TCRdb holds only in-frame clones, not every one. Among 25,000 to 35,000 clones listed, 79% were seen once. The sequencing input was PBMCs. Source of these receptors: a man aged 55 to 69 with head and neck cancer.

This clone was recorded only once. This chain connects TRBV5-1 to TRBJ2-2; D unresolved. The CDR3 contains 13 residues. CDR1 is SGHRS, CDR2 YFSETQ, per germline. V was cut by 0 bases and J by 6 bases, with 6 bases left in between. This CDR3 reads CASSLELAGELFF. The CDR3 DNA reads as TGCGCCAGCAGCTTGGAATTGGCCGGGGAGCTGTTTTTT.

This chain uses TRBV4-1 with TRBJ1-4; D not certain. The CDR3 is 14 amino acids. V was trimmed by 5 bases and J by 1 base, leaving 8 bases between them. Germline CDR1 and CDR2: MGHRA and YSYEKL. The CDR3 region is CASSGGVTNEKLFF. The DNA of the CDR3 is TGCGCCAGCAGCGGAGGAGTAACTAATGAAAAACTGTTTTTT.

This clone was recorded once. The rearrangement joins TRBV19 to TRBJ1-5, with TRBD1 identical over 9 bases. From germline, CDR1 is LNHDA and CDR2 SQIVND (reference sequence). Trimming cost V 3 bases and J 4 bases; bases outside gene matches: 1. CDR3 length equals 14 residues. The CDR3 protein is CASSIDRGNQPQHF. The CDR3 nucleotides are TGTGCCAGTAGTATTGACAGGGGGAATCAGCCCCAGCATTTT.

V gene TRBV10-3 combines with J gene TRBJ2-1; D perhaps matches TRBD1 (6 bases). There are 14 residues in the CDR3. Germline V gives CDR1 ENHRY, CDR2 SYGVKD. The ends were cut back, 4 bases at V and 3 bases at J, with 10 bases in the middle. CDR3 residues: CAISGQENYNEQFF. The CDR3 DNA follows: TGTGCCATCAGTGGACAGGAAAACTACAATGAGCAGTTCTTC.

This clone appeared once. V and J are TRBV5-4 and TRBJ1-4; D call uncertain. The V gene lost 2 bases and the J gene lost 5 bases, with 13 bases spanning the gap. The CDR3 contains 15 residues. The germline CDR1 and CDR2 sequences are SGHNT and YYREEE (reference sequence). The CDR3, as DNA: TGTGCCAGCAGCTTTGGAGGGATGATCAATGAAAAACTGTTTTTT. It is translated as CASSFGGMINEKLFF.

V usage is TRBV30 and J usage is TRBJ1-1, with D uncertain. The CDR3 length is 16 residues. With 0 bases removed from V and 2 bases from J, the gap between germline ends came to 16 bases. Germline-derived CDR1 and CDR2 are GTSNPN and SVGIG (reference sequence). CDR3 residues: CAWSVGRVRGNTEAFF. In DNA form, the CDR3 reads TGTGCCTGGAGTGTAGGTCGGGTGAGAGGAAACACTGAAGCTTTCTTT.

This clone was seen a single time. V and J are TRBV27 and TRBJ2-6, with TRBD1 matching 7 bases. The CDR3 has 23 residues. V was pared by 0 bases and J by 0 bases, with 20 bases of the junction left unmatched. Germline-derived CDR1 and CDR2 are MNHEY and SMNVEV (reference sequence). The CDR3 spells CASSLSNPGTDHLRSSGANVLTF. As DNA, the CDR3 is TGTGCCAGCAGTTTATCGAACCCTGGGACAGATCACCTAAGATCCTCTGGGGCCAACGTCCTGACTTTC. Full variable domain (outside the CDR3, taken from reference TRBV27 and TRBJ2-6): EAQVTQNPRYLITVTGKKLTVTCSQNMNHEYMSWYRQDPGLGLRQIYYSMNVEVTDKGDVPEGYKVSRKEKRNFPLILESPSPNQTSLYFCASSLSNPGTDHLRSSGANVLTFGAGSRLTVL.

The CDR3 sequence: CASSLLGPLNTEAFF. The CDR3 nucleotides read TGTGCCAGCAGTTTGTTAGGACCTCTGAACACTGAAGCTTTCTTT. This sequence joins TRBV28 and TRBJ1-1, with D unresolved. Germline V CDR1 and CDR2: MDHEN, SYDVKM. The germline V and J ends were trimmed by 3 bases and 0 bases, with 11 bases remaining between them. The CDR3 has 15 residues.

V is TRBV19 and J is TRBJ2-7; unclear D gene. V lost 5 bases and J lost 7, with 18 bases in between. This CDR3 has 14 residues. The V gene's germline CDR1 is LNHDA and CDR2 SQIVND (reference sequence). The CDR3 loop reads CASSAQGLLGEQYF. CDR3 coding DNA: TGTGCCAGTAGTGCCCAAGGCTTGCTCGGGGAGCAGTACTTC. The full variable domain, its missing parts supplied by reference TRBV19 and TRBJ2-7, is DGGITQSPKYLFRKEGQNVTLSCEQNLNHDAMYWYRQDPGQGLRLIYYSQIVNDFQKGDIAEGYSVSREKKESFPLTVTSAQKNPTAFYLCASSAQGLLGEQYFGPGTRLTVT.

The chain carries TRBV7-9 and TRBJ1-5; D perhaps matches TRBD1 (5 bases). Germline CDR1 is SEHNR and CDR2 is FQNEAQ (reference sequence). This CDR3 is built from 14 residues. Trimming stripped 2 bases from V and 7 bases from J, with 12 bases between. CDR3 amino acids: CASSLSGLEQPQHF. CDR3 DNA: TGTGCCAGCAGCTTATCAGGGCTAGAACAGCCCCAGCATTTT.

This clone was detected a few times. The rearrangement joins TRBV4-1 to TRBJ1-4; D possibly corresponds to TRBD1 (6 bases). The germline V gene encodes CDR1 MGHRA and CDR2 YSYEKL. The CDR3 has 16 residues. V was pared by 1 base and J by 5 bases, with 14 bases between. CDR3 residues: CASSQGTQGENEKLFF. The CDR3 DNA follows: TGCGCCAGCAGCCAAGGTACACAGGGAGAAAATGAAAAACTGTTTTTT.

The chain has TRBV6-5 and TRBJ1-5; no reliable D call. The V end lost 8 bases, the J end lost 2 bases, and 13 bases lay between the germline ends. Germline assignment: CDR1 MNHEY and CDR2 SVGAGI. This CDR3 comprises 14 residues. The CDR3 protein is CASSLEKGNQPQHF. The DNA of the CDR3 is TGTGCCAGCTCTTTGGAAAAAGGCAATCAGCCCCAGCATTTT.

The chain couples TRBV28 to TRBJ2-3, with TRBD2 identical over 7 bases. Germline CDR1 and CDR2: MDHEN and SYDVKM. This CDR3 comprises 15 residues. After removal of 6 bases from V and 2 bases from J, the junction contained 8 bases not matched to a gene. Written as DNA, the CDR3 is TGTGCCAGCAGCCTAACTAGCGCCACCACAGATACGCAGTATTTT. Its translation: CASSLTSATTDTQYF.

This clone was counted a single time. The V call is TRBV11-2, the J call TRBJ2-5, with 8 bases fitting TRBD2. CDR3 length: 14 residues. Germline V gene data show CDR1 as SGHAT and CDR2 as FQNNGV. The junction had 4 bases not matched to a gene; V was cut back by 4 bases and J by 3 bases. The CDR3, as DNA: TGTGCCAGCAGCTCCCCAGCGGGGGAAGAGACCCAGTACTTC. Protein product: CASSSPAGEETQYF.

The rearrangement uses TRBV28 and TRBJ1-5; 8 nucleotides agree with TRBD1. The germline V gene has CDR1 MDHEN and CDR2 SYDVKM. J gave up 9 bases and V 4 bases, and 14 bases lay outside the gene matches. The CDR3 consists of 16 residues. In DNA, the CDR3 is TGTGCCAGCAGTTCGCGGTCCGGGACAGGAACGATGCCCCAGCATTTT. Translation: CASSSRSGTGTMPQHF.

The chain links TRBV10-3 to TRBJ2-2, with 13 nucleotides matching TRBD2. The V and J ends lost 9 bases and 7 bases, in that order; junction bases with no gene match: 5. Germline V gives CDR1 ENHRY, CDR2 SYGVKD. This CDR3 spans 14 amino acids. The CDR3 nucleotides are TGTGCCATTAGGACTAGCGGGAGTGTCGGGGAGCTGTTTTTT. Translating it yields CAIRTSGSVGELFF.

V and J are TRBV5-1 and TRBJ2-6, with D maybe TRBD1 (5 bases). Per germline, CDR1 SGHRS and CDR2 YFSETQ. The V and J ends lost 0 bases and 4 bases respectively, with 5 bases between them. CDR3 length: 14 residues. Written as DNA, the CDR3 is TGCGCCAGCAGCTTGGGGGGCGGGGCCAACGTCCTGACTTTC. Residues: CASSLGGGANVLTF.

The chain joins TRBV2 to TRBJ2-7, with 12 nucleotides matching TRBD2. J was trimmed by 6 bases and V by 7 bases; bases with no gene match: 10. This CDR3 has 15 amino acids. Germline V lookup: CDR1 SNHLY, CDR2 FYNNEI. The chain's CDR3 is CASTTLGLAGSEQYF. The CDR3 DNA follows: TGTGCCAGCACTACCCTCGGACTAGCGGGAAGCGAGCAGTACTTC.

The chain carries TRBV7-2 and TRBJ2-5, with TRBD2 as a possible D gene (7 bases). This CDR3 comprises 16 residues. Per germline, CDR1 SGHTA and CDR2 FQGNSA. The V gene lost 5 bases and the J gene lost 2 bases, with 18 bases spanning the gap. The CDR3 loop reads CASSPPGGGYQETQYF. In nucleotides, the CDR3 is TGTGCCAGCAGCCCCCCCGGCGGGGGCTATCAAGAGACCCAGTACTTC.

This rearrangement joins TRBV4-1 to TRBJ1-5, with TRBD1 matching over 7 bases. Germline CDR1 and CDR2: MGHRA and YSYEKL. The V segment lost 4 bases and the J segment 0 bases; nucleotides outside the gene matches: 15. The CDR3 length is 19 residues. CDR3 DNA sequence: TGCGCCAGCAGCCGTACCTGGGACAGCCCTAGCACTAGCAATCAGCCCCAGCATTTT. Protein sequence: CASSRTWDSPSTSNQPQHF.

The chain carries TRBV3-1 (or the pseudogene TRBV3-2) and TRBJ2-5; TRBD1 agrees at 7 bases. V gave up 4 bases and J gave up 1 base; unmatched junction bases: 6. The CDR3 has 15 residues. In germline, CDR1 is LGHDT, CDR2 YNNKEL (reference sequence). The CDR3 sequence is CASSPYRGFQETQYF. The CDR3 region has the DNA TGTGCCAGCAGCCCTTACAGGGGATTCCAAGAGACCCAGTACTTC.

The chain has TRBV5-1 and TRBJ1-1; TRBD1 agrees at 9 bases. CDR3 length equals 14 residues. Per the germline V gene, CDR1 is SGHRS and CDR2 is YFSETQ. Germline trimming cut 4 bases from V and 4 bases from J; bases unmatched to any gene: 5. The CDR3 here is CASSTGQGGTEAFF. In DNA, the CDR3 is TGCGCCAGCAGCACGGGACAGGGCGGCACTGAAGCTTTCTTT.

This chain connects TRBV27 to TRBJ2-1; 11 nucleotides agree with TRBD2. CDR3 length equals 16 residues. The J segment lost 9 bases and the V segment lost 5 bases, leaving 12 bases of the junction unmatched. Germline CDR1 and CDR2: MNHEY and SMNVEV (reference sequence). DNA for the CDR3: TGTGCCAGCAGTCGAATAGCGGGAGGGCCATTAGGTGAGCAGTTCTTC. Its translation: CASSRIAGGPLGEQFF.

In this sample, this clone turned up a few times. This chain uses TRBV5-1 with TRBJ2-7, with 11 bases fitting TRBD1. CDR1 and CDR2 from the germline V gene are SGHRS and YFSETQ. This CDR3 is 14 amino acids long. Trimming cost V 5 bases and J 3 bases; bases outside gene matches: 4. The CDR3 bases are TGCGCCAGCAGTCCCGGGACAGGGGGCTACGAGCAGTACTTC. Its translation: CASSPGTGGYEQYF.

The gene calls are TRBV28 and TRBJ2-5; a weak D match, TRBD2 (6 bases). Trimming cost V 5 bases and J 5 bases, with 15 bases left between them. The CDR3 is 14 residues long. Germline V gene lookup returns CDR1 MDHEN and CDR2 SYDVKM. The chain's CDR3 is CASSQSGRGETQYF. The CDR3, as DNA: TGTGCCAGCAGTCAATCGGGACGGGGGGAGACCCAGTACTTC.

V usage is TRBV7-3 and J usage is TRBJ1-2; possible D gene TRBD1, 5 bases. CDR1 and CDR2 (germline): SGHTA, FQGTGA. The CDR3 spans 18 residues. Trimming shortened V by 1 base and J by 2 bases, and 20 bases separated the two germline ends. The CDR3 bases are TGTGCCAGCAGCTTAATCGGGGGGTCTGGGTCAGCGAACTATGGCTACACCTTC. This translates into CASSLIGGSGSANYGYTF. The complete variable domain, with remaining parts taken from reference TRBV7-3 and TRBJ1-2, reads GAGVSQTPSNKVTEKGKYVELRCDPISGHTALYWYRQSLGQGPEFLIYFQGTGAADDSGLPNDRFFAVRPEGSVSTLKIQRTERGDSAVYLCASSLIGGSGSANYGYTFGSGTRLTVV.